What follows are 13 T cell receptor beta chains derived from one specimen sequenced in a study of technical replicates of blood from a few donors. Sequencing used immunoSEQ multiplex PCR; TCRdb keeps in-frame clones, though not all of them. This sample carries about 80,000 clones, approximately 96% of them seen once, and the ten largest clones take under 0.35%. Input material: T cells isolated from PBMCs. These receptors all come from a human donor in good health.

The chain links TRBV6-5 to TRBJ1-2; D is possibly TRBD1 (6 bases). Germline V gene data show CDR1 as MNHEY and CDR2 as SVGAGI. The CDR3 is 12 residues long. Trimming removed 5 bases at V and 4 bases at J, with 8 bases between. In DNA, the CDR3 is TGTGCCAGCAGTAAGGACAGCTATGGCTACACCTTC. Protein: CASSKDSYGYTF.

The genes are TRBV18 and TRBJ2-1; weak D call: TRBD1 (6 bases). Trimming left V 6 bases short and J 3 bases short, with 18 bases between. Germline V gene data show CDR1 as KGHSH and CDR2 as LQKENI. This CDR3 has 16 amino acids. This CDR3 reads CASSRLRGDYYNEQFF. CDR3 in DNA: TGTGCCAGCTCGCGCCTCAGGGGAGACTACTACAATGAGCAGTTCTTC.

The chain employs TRBV7-2 and TRBJ2-7; 7 nucleotides match TRBD1. Unmatched junction bases numbered 1, after V lost 3 bases and J lost 2 bases. The CDR3 is made up of 13 amino acids. Per the germline V gene, CDR1 is SGHTA and CDR2 is FQGNSA. In DNA, the CDR3 is TGTGCCAGCAGCTTTGGGACAGCCTACGAGCAGTACTTC. As protein: CASSFGTAYEQYF.

The rearrangement uses TRBV11-3 and TRBJ2-7; a weak D match, TRBD1 (5 bases). This CDR3 is built from 14 residues. Trimming took off 5 bases at V and 3 bases at J, with 14 bases between the two ends. Germline CDR1 SGHNT, CDR2 YENEEA. DNA for the CDR3: TGTGCCAGCAGCCTCTTGGACACTTACTACGAGCAGTACTTC. It is translated as CASSLLDTYYEQYF.

This clone is a singleton in its sample. V is TRBV28 and J is TRBJ1-1; D is uncertain. V was clipped by 2 bases and J by 9 bases, with 10 bases between them. The CDR3 is 12 amino acids. The germline CDR1 and CDR2 sequences are MDHEN and SYDVKM. This CDR3 reads CASSLVYRKAFF. Here the CDR3 DNA reads TGTGCCAGCAGTTTAGTTTACAGAAAAGCTTTCTTT.

V gene TRBV28 combines with J gene TRBJ2-1; D might be TRBD1 (5 bases). The CDR3 contains 12 residues. Trimming left V 6 bases short and J 10 bases short, with 13 bases between. From germline, CDR1 is MDHEN and CDR2 SYDVKM. The CDR3 nucleotides read TGTGCCAGCAGCCTAGGGGCAGACGAGCAGTTCTTC. Encoded protein: CASSLGADEQFF.

V gene TRBV27 combines with J gene TRBJ1-3; 9 bases are a match to TRBD1. The CDR3 has 15 amino acids. Germline assignment: CDR1 MNHEY and CDR2 SMNVEV (reference sequence). V gave up 4 bases and J gave up 4 bases; unmatched junction bases: 5. The CDR3: CASSSGQGTGNTIYF. The CDR3 region has the DNA TGTGCCAGCAGTTCAGGACAGGGGACAGGAAACACCATATATTTT.

The V gene is TRBV5-1, the J gene TRBJ2-2, with a possible D match to TRBD2 (5 bases). The CDR3 has 14 residues. The V gene lost 4 bases and the J gene lost 4 bases, with 11 bases spanning the gap. Germline V gene data show CDR1 as SGHRS and CDR2 as YFSETQ. This CDR3 is CASSQTTSTGELFF. CDR3 DNA: TGCGCCAGCAGCCAAACTACTAGCACCGGGGAGCTGTTTTTT. The whole variable domain, filled in from reference TRBV5-1 and TRBJ2-2, reads KAGVTQTPRYLIKTRGQQVTLSCSPISGHRSVSWYQQTPGQGLQFLFEYFSETQRNKGNFPGRFSGRQFSNSRSEMNVSTLELGDSALYLCASSQTTSTGELFFGEGSRLTVL.

This chain uses TRBV7-8 with TRBJ2-2; TRBD2 agrees at 11 bases. CDR3 length equals 15 residues. Germline V CDR1 and CDR2: SGHVS, FQNEAQ. J gave up 6 bases and V 5 bases, and 5 bases lay outside the gene matches. CDR3: CASSLSGRGAGELFF. CDR3 coding DNA: TGTGCCAGCAGCCTTAGCGGGAGGGGGGCCGGGGAGCTGTTTTTT.

The rearrangement uses TRBV10-3 and TRBJ2-3; maybe TRBD2 (5 bases). This CDR3 is 14 amino acids long. Trimming removed 4 bases at V and 0 bases at J, with 8 bases between. Germline V CDR1 and CDR2: ENHRY, SYGVKD. CDR3: CAISAPGSTDTQYF. The CDR3 DNA reads TGTGCCATCAGTGCTCCGGGAAGCACAGATACGCAGTATTTT.

This clone was observed a handful of times. V gene TRBV5-1 combines with J gene TRBJ1-3; 8 positions match TRBD1. The CDR3 extends over 14 amino acids. Germline V gene sequence: CDR1 SGHRS, CDR2 YFSETQ. V shed 4 bases, J shed 3 bases, and the junction held 3 bases outside the gene matches. The CDR3 region is CASSRDRGGNTIYF. CDR3 coding DNA: TGCGCCAGCAGCCGTGACAGGGGTGGAAACACCATATATTTT.

V and J are TRBV7-9 and TRBJ2-1; D may be TRBD2 (6 bases). Germline lookup yields CDR1 SEHNR and CDR2 FQNEAQ (reference sequence). The V end lost 8 bases, the J end lost 8 bases, and 28 bases lay between the germline ends. This CDR3 has 17 amino acids. The CDR3 reads CASPPGGGMGKWDEQFF. The DNA for the CDR3 is TGTGCCAGCCCCCCAGGAGGCGGGATGGGGAAATGGGATGAGCAGTTCTTC.

This sequence joins TRBV9 and TRBJ1-4; TRBD1 agrees at 10 bases. CDR1 SGDLS and CDR2 YYNGEE come from the germline V gene. V trimming: 0 bases; J trimming: 7 bases; junction bases outside the gene matches: 6. The CDR3 has 16 residues. CDR3 coding DNA: TGTGCCAGCAGCGTAGAGGGGGGACAGGGGAGTGAAAAACTGTTTTTT. This encodes CASSVEGGQGSEKLFF.